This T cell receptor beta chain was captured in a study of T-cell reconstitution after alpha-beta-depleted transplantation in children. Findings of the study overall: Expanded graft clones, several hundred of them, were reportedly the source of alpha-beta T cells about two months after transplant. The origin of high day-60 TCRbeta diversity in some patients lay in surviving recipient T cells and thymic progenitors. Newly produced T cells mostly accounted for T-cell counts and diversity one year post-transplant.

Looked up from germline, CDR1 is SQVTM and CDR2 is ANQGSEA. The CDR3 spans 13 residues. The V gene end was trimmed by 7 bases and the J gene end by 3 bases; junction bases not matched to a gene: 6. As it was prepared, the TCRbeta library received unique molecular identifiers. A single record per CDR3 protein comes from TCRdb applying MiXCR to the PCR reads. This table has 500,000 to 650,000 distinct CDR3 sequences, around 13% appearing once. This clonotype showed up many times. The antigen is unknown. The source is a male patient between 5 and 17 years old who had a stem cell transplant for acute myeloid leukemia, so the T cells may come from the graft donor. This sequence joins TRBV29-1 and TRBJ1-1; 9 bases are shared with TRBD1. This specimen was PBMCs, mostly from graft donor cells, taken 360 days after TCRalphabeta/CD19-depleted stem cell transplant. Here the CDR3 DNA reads TGCAGCGGTGGGACAGGGTGGCACACTGAAGCTTTCTTT. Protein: CSGGTGWHTEAFF.